Below, 32 T cell receptor beta chains from the same sample are listed, as sequenced in a study of regulatory T cells in long-lasting Graves disease. Construction of TCR beta libraries relied on iRepertoire HTBI primers and on Arm-PCR targeting CDR3 regions. TCRdb itself ran the multiplex PCR reads through MiXCR, one entry per CDR3 protein. This table has about 220,000 distinct CDR3 sequences, around 16% appearing once. Time point in this sample: newly diagnosed GD, antithyroid drugs for less than 3 months. Extracted RNA from PBMCs served as the source of the TCR library. The source was peripheral blood mononuclear cells (PBMCs), collected at new diagnosis, from a patient treated with antithyroid drugs. The receptors were sampled from a female donor with Graves disease.

This clonotype has ten or more counts. This sequence joins TRBV28 and TRBJ2-7; TRBD2 aligns across 15 bases. CDR1 and CDR2 (germline): MDHEN, SYDVKM. The CDR3 is made up of 17 amino acids. The V and J ends lost 5 bases and 5 bases, in that order; junction bases with no gene match: 10. CDR3 loop: CASSRGTSGRLTDEQYF. CDR3 sequence (DNA): TGTGCCAGCAGTCGCGGGACTAGCGGGAGGTTAACGGACGAGCAGTACTTC.

In this sample, this clonotype turned up many times. This chain joins TRBV15 and TRBJ2-1, with 7 bases lining up with TRBD2. J lost 6 bases, V lost 1 base, and 9 bases had no gene match. Germline V gene data show CDR1 as LNHNV and CDR2 as YYDKDF (reference sequence). This CDR3 contains 16 residues. CDR3 coding DNA: TGTGCCACCAGCAGAGTTCTACCGGGAGGAGGCAATGAGCAGTTCTTC. Its translation is CATSRVLPGGGNEQFF.

As regards this clonotype: With a much larger clone just one base away, this may be a read error. The chain links TRBV6-2 or TRBV6-3 to TRBJ2-3; 7 positions agree with TRBD1. The V gene's germline CDR1 is MNHEY and CDR2 SVGEGT. The CDR3 length is 14 residues. CDR3 in amino acids: CAGRWTGSTDTQYF. In DNA form, the CDR3 reads TGTGCCGGCAGATGGACAGGTAGCACAGATACGCAGTATTTT.

The sample holds a few counts of this clonotype. The rearrangement links TRBV9 to TRBJ2-1; D tentatively reads TRBD1 or TRBD2 (5 bases each). The V end was cut by 0 bases, the J end by 0 bases, with 10 bases between. This CDR3 region has 16 residues. CDR1 is SGDLS, CDR2 YYNGEE, per germline. CDR3 sequence (DNA): TGTGCCAGCAGCGTAGCTGGGGGTAGCTCCTACAATGAGCAGTTCTTC. Its translation is CASSVAGGSSYNEQFF.

This clonotype has at least ten counts. V usage is TRBV30 and J usage is TRBJ2-5; 7 bases line up with TRBD2. The CDR3 is 15 amino acids. Germline assignment: CDR1 GTSNPN and CDR2 SVGIG (reference sequence). The V gene end was trimmed by 2 bases and the J gene end by 1 base; junction bases not matched to a gene: 7. In nucleotides, the CDR3 is TGTGCCTGGAGTCCAGGATCTAGCGGCCAAGAGACCCAGTACTTC. The encoded protein is CAWSPGSSGQETQYF.

This clonotype was observed many times. The V and J genes are TRBV6-1 and TRBJ1-2, with D possibly being TRBD1 (6 bases). CDR1 is MNHNS and CDR2 is SASEGT in the germline V gene. The length of the CDR3 is 14 residues. Trimming left V 6 bases short and J 0 bases short, with 11 bases between. The CDR3, as DNA: TGTGCCAGCAGCTTACAGGGTGCTAACTATGGCTACACCTTC. Protein: CASSLQGANYGYTF.

The sample holds many counts of this clonotype. This chain links TRBV10-3 with TRBJ2-7; TRBD2 matches 10 bases. The germline V gene encodes CDR1 ENHRY and CDR2 SYGVKD. Losses at the gene ends were 2 bases for V and 6 bases for J; bases not matched to a gene: 7. CDR3 size: 15 residues. The CDR3 DNA sequence: TGTGCCATCAGTGAGCCCGGGACTAGCGCTGTCGAGCAGTACTTC. Translated, it gives CAISEPGTSAVEQYF.

This clonotype was counted ten times or more. The J gene is TRBJ1-2, the V gene TRBV2; 9 nucleotides match TRBD1. V lost 0 bases, J lost 4 bases, and 9 bases stayed unmatched. Germline loops: CDR1 SNHLY, CDR2 FYNNEI. This CDR3 is 17 amino acids long. CDR3 DNA sequence: TGTGCCAGCAGTGAAGCTCCGACAGGGGGGACCTTCTATGGCTACACCTTC. The encoded protein is CASSEAPTGGTFYGYTF. The whole variable domain, filled in from reference TRBV2 and TRBJ1-2, reads EPEVTQTPSHQVTQMGQEVILRCVPISNHLYFYWYRQILGQKVEFLVSFYNNEISEKSEIFDDQFSVERPDGSNFTLKIRSTKLEDSAMYFCASSEAPTGGTFYGYTFGSGTRLTVV.

This clonotype was counted a few times. The V gene is TRBV7-6, the J gene TRBJ2-7, with 7 positions matching TRBD1. V was pared by 4 bases and J by 5 bases, with 2 bases of the junction left unmatched. Germline V gene lookup returns CDR1 SGHVS and CDR2 FNYEAQ. CDR3 length equals 12 residues. The CDR3 loop reads CASSSRGNEQYF. The CDR3 DNA reads TGTGCCAGCAGCTCCAGGGGGAACGAGCAGTACTTC.

A note on this clonotype: One base away lies a much larger clone, so this may be a sequencing read error. The genes are TRBV7-9 and TRBJ1-1; 10 nucleotides line up with TRBD1. The CDR3 covers 16 residues. CDR1 and CDR2 (germline): SEHNR, FQNEAQ (reference sequence). The CDR3 sequence: CASSLGRTGGDTGAFF. CDR3 nucleotides: TGTGCCAGCAGCTTAGGAAGGACAGGGGGGGACACTGGAGCTTTCTTT.

The genes are TRBV6-2 or TRBV6-3 and TRBJ2-1; D possibly corresponds to TRBD2 (5 bases). CDR1 MNHEY and CDR2 SVGEGT come from the germline V gene. The CDR3 has 14 residues. Trimming cost V 8 bases and J 0 bases, with 11 bases left between them. The CDR3 DNA is TGTGCCAGCCTGGAGGCCCCCTCCTACAATGAGCAGTTCTTC. This codes for CASLEAPSYNEQFF.

The table lists this clonotype with a few counts. The V and J genes are TRBV5-4 and TRBJ2-1; D might be TRBD1 or TRBD2, each matching 5 bases. From germline, CDR1 is SGHNT and CDR2 YYREEE (reference sequence). CDR3 length equals 15 residues. The germline V and J ends were trimmed by 3 bases and 3 bases, with 13 bases remaining between them. This CDR3 reads CASSSDSGSYNEQFF. The CDR3 bases are TGTGCCAGCAGCTCGGACTCAGGGAGCTACAATGAGCAGTTCTTC. Using reference TRBV5-4 and TRBJ2-1 for the parts outside the CDR3, the full variable domain is ETGVTQSPTHLIKTRGQQVTLRCSSQSGHNTVSWYQQALGQGPQFIFQYYREEENGRGNFPPRFSGLQFPNYSSELNVNALELDDSALYLCASSSDSGSYNEQFFGPGTRLTVL.

This clonotype appeared many times. This rearrangement joins TRBV3-1 to TRBJ2-3, with D unclear. CDR1 is LGHDT and CDR2 is YNNKEL in the germline V gene (reference sequence). Trimming took off 3 bases at V and 2 bases at J, with 3 bases between the two ends. There are 12 residues in the CDR3. CDR3 in DNA: TGTGCCAGCAGCCAGTCCACAGATACGCAGTATTTT. Residues: CASSQSTDTQYF.

This clonotype was seen ten or more times. The chain links TRBV7-2 to TRBJ2-3; 11 bases line up with TRBD2. The CDR3 spans 16 residues. V gave up 5 bases and J gave up 5 bases; unmatched junction bases: 9. CDR1 and CDR2 from the germline V gene are SGHTA and FQGNSA. The DNA of the CDR3 is TGTGCCAGCAGCGTCGTAGCGGGAGGGCCTAGAGATACGCAGTATTTT. This codes for CASSVVAGGPRDTQYF.

This clonotype showed up many times. The chain joins TRBV7-9 to TRBJ2-1; D remains unclear. Between the trimmed V and J ends, which lost 3 bases and 8 bases, there was a span of 8 bases. CDR1 and CDR2 (germline): SEHNR, FQNEAQ (reference sequence). This CDR3 is built from 12 residues. CDR3 loop: CASSLGLDEQFF. CDR3 nucleotides: TGTGCCAGCAGCTTGGGGTTGGATGAGCAGTTCTTC.

This sequence joins TRBV11-2 and TRBJ2-7, with 9 positions matching TRBD1. Trimming at V came to 2 bases and at J to 2 bases, leaving 7 bases not matched to a gene. CDR1 is SGHAT and CDR2 is FQNNGV in the germline V gene. The length of the CDR3 is 16 residues. In DNA, the CDR3 is TGTGCCAGCAGCTTAAGGGCGGGACAGGGCCCCTACGAGCAGTACTTC. This translates into CASSLRAGQGPYEQYF.

This clonotype appeared many times. This chain uses TRBV10-3 with TRBJ2-1; tentatively, D is TRBD1 or TRBD2 (5 bases each). The CDR3 consists of 15 residues. Between the trimmed V and J ends, which lost 4 bases and 5 bases, there was a span of 15 bases. Germline CDR1 ENHRY, CDR2 SYGVKD. CDR3 nucleotide sequence: TGTGCCATCAGTGTAAGAGGGGCGGAAGACAATGAGCAGTTCTTC. Its protein product is CAISVRGAEDNEQFF.

Concerning this clonotype: This is likely an artifact of a read error, given a far larger clone one base away. The rearrangement joins TRBV11-3 to TRBJ1-2, with TRBD1 matching 7 bases. V shed 2 bases and J 3 bases; nucleotides not matched to a gene: 6. The CDR3 is 15 amino acids. CDR1 is SGHNT and CDR2 is YENEEA in the germline V gene. CDR3 sequence: CASSLRTGEDYGYTF. Here the CDR3 DNA reads TGTGCCAGCAGCTTAAGGACAGGAGAGGACTATGGCTACACCTTC.

This clonotype was observed at least ten times. The genes are TRBV6-4 and TRBJ2-2; 7 positions match TRBD1. The germline gives CDR1 MRHNA, CDR2 SNTAGT. CDR3 length: 14 residues. Trimming cost V 8 bases and J 1 base; bases outside gene matches: 4. CDR3 in amino acids: CASSRQGNTGELFF. CDR3 DNA: TGTGCCAGCTCCAGACAGGGGAACACCGGGGAGCTGTTTTTT.

There are many counts of this clonotype. V usage is TRBV18 and J usage is TRBJ1-1, with D perhaps TRBD1 (6 bases). CDR1 KGHSH and CDR2 LQKENI come from the germline V gene. The V end lost 3 bases, the J end lost 0 bases, and 11 bases lay between the germline ends. The CDR3 length is 15 residues. CDR3 bases: TGTGCCAGCTCACCCGACAGGATAATGAACACTGAAGCTTTCTTT. Translating it yields CASSPDRIMNTEAFF.

A note on this clonotype: A much more abundant neighbour one base away suggests this may be a read error. This chain connects TRBV6-1 to TRBJ2-3; 8 nucleotides agree with TRBD1. The CDR3 has 15 residues. Germline V CDR1 and CDR2: MNHNS, SASEGT. J was trimmed by 4 bases and V by 6 bases; bases with no gene match: 9. CDR3 protein: CASRRTGTPPDTQYF. DNA of the CDR3: TGTGCCAGCAGAAGGACAGGGACCCCGCCAGATACGCAGTATTTT.

This clonotype was detected many times. This may come from a read error, since a much larger clone is one base off. The chain couples TRBV2 to TRBJ1-6, with a weak D call TRBD1 (5 bases). Germline CDR1 and CDR2: SNHLY and FYNNEI. CDR3 length: 15 residues. Trimming pared 10 bases from V and 11 bases from J, leaving 24 bases between. The CDR3 loop is CATTEGRDSKAPLHF. The CDR3 coding sequence is TGTGCCACGACGGAGGGTCGGGACTCAAAGGCACCCCTCCACTTT.

This clonotype has a count of ten or more. The CDR3 region has the DNA TGTGCCAGCAGCTTAGTTCTCTCTGGGGCCAACGTCCTGACTTTC. Protein: CASSLVLSGANVLTF. The chain recombines TRBV7-2 with TRBJ2-6; D not resolved. V gave up 1 base and J gave up 0 bases, with 4 bases separating them. From germline, CDR1 is SGHTA and CDR2 FQGNSA. The CDR3 extends over 15 amino acids.

This clonotype was seen at least ten times. The chain joins TRBV29-1 to TRBJ2-1; weak D call: TRBD2 (5 bases). Between the trimmed V and J ends, which lost 7 bases and 1 base, there was a span of 8 bases. This CDR3 region has 12 residues. Germline values: CDR1 SQVTM, CDR2 ANQGSEA. CDR3 nucleotide sequence: TGCAGCGGTACTAGGTCCTACAATGAGCAGTTCTTC. Residues: CSGTRSYNEQFF.

This clonotype came up many times. V and J are TRBV7-8 and TRBJ1-5, with D uncertain. The germline V gene encodes CDR1 SGHVS and CDR2 FQNEAQ. The CDR3 spans 15 residues. V was clipped by 0 bases and J by 0 bases, with 6 bases between them. As DNA, the CDR3 is TGTGCCAGCAGCTTAGCGGGGAATAGCAATCAGCCCCAGCATTTT. It translates to CASSLAGNSNQPQHF.

In its sample, this clonotype was seen many times. This rearrangement joins TRBV7-2 to TRBJ2-1, with TRBD2 identical over 13 bases. The V and J ends lost 7 bases and 5 bases, in that order; junction bases with no gene match: 14. The CDR3 extends over 18 amino acids. The germline CDR1 and CDR2 sequences are SGHTA and FQGNSA. CDR3 residues: CASTQFRTSGRPDNEQFF. The CDR3 nucleotides read TGTGCCAGCACCCAATTCCGGACTAGCGGGAGACCCGACAATGAGCAGTTCTTC.

The chain uses TRBV20-1 and TRBJ2-4, with 9 bases fitting TRBD1. Germline trimming cut 5 bases from V and 7 bases from J; bases unmatched to any gene: 9. Germline assignment: CDR1 DFQATT and CDR2 SNEGSKA (reference sequence). This CDR3 spans 14 amino acids. The CDR3 sequence: CSASRRDRANIQYF. The CDR3 DNA sequence: TGCAGTGCTTCACGCCGGGACAGGGCGAACATTCAGTACTTC.

This clonotype was counted many times. The CDR3 protein is CAIRARGAGALGEQYF. The DNA for the CDR3 is TGTGCCATCAGGGCTAGGGGGGCAGGGGCTCTAGGAGAGCAGTACTTC. V and J are TRBV10-3 and TRBJ2-7, with D perhaps matching TRBD1 or TRBD2 (6 bases each). Per germline, CDR1 ENHRY and CDR2 SYGVKD. The ends were cut back, 6 bases at V and 7 bases at J, with 25 bases in the middle. The CDR3 sequence is 16 residues long.

This clonotype was seen ten or more times. The rearrangement joins TRBV6-5 to TRBJ2-7; perhaps TRBD2 as D (5 bases). The CDR3 totals 15 residues. Looked up from germline, CDR1 is MNHEY and CDR2 is SVGAGI. Trimming left V 0 bases short and J 3 bases short, with 12 bases between. The CDR3 region is CASSYSDGLLYEQYF. CDR3 DNA sequence: TGTGCCAGCAGTTACTCCGACGGACTCCTCTACGAGCAGTACTTC.

Only a few counts were recorded for this clonotype. This chain links TRBV5-1 with TRBJ2-7; TRBD2 matches at 7 bases. The germline V gene encodes CDR1 SGHRS and CDR2 YFSETQ. After removal of 0 bases from V and 5 bases from J, the junction contained 8 bases not matched to a gene. The CDR3 has 15 residues. CDR3 in amino acids: CASSLGWAGANEQYF. In DNA, the CDR3 is TGCGCCAGCAGCTTGGGGTGGGCGGGAGCGAACGAGCAGTACTTC.

This clonotype occurred many times. This sequence joins TRBV19 and TRBJ2-4; 8 nucleotides match TRBD1. Germline V gene lookup returns CDR1 LNHDA and CDR2 SQIVND (reference sequence). With V trimmed by 5 bases and J by 5 bases, 11 bases remained unmatched. This CDR3 is 16 amino acids long. The CDR3 DNA follows: TGTGCCAGTAGTGGGGGGCCGGACAGGGCCCAAAACATTCAGTACTTC. It translates to CASSGGPDRAQNIQYF.

In this sample, this clonotype turned up a few times. It may be a read error: a sequence one base away is much more abundant. The chain links TRBV20-1 to TRBJ2-3; 10 bases align to TRBD1. Germline CDR1 is DFQATT and CDR2 is SNEGSKA (reference sequence). There are 14 residues in the CDR3. The CDR3 loop reads CSALPGTGVNEQSF. The CDR3 DNA sequence: TGCAGTGCCCTCCCCGGGACAGGGGTCAATGAGCAGTCCTTC.